This T cell receptor (beta chain) was sequenced in a study of shared clonotypes between healthy human individuals. In germline, CDR1 is SQVTM, CDR2 ANQGSEA. This CDR3 has 13 residues. After removal of 4 bases from V and 4 bases from J, the junction contained 5 bases not matched to a gene. This clone was found a few times. The antigen is unknown. Study results and limitations: Generation probabilities were higher for clonotypes shared across all four sorted-subset donors than for unshared ones.

Method: immunoSEQ multiplex PCR; TCRdb's copy keeps in-frame clones and lacks some. In the table there are about 1.1 million clones, 70% to 80% of which are singletons. V usage is TRBV29-1 and J usage is TRBJ2-7; 9 bases match TRBD1. This receptor was taken from a man younger than 35 in good health. Some clones in this sample may be carry-over from other donors' samples. The specimen sequenced was memory CD4+ T cells from PBMCs. Regarding subset: CD45RA-negative fraction. The chain's CDR3 is CSVVWDRAYEQYF. CDR3 DNA sequence: TGCAGCGTTGTGTGGGACAGGGCGTACGAGCAGTACTTC.